This TCR beta chain appears in the sequencing data of a study of T cell repertoires in cytomegalovirus infection. A single record per CDR3 protein comes from TCRdb applying MiXCR to the reads. This sample has about 260,000 distinct CDR3 sequences; approximately 9.1% occur once, and the top ten carry about 16%. This clonotype was counted many times. Its antigen is not known. Findings and limits, study-wide: Carriers of CMV plus the relevant HLA were identified by cumulative public TCR beta family frequency.

The CDR3 has 11 amino acids. Germline-derived CDR1 and CDR2 are SEHNR and FQNEAQ (reference sequence). V was clipped by 4 bases and J by 6 bases, with 6 bases between them. Material: PBMCs. This chain uses TRBV7-9 with TRBJ1-1; no clear D. This TCR was recovered from a human donor in good health (CMV status not recorded). Some clones in this sample may be carry-over from other donors' samples. This CDR3 is CASSSKSEAFF. DNA of the CDR3: TGTGCCAGCAGCTCGAAGTCTGAAGCTTTCTTT.